This T cell receptor (beta chain) is drawn from a study of blood T cell repertoires in COVID-19. This clone showed up just once. The length of the CDR3 is 14 residues. V was trimmed by 2 bases and J by 1 base, leaving 8 bases between them. CDR1 is WSHSY and CDR2 is SAAADI in the germline V gene. Original processing notes: Estimates of nucleated cell counts were drawn from the amplification of reference gene primers. The data were produced by immunoSEQ multiplex PCR, yet TCRdb's version contains in-frame clones alone and is incomplete. The DNA gave D and trimming, while V, J and clone size come from that table. The profile shows about 46,000 clones, approximately 90% of them singletons.

The source of this sequence is a man over 45 with active COVID-19. The chain joins TRBV10-2 to TRBJ1-1; TRBD1 might be the D (6 bases). The source material was peripheral blood. The CDR3 spells CASSEAGANTEAFF. The CDR3 DNA is TGCGCCAGCAGTGAGGCGGGGGCGAACACTGAAGCTTTCTTT.